The subject of this entry is one TCR beta chain. The antigen is unknown. The source of the sample is a study of resident and recirculating memory T cells in vitiligo. In the study overall: Genomic DNA was extracted from whole homogenized samples, with no cell sorting. Study-wide results and limits: TCR sequences were not conserved across biopsy sites or patients.

V gave up 4 bases and J gave up 7 bases, with 16 bases separating them. Germline loops: CDR1 SGHTA, CDR2 FQGTGA. This CDR3 contains 14 residues. Measured with immunoSEQ multiplex PCR; TCRdb has only the in-frame clones, and not every one. This sample yields tens of thousands of clones, of which about 91% are seen a single time; about 5% belongs to the top ten. No change in lesions over the prior 6 months defined stable disease. Anyone treated within the previous three months was excluded. The TCR originated in a male donor with vitiligo. The chain couples TRBV7-3 to TRBJ2-5, with D possibly being TRBD2 (7 bases). Sequenced input: blood. The DNA for the CDR3 is TGTGCCAGCAGCTCGTTTACAGGGAGGGGGACCCAGTACTTC. Translating gives CASSSFTGRGTQYF. Together with reference TRBV7-3 and TRBJ2-5, the CDR3 gives the full variable domain: GAGVSQTPSNKVTEKGKYVELRCDPISGHTALYWYRQSLGQGPEFLIYFQGTGAADDSGLPNDRFFAVRPEGSVSTLKIQRTERGDSAVYLCASSSFTGRGTQYFGPGTRLLVL.